These T cell receptor beta chains were read from a single sample in a study of beta chain features in type 1 diabetes. Using immunoSEQ multiplex PCR, the repertoire was profiled, and TCRdb retains in-frame clones only, with some absent. The sample lists more than 300,000 clones, roughly 8.8% occurring once. The sequenced sample consisted of central memory CD4+ T cells from blood. These receptors were collected from a man aged 30 to 39 with type 1 diabetes. The CDR3 runs from the conserved cysteine through the conserved F or W. Each record gives: clone size, J gene, D gene, CDR3 length, V gene, CDR3 protein, CDR3 DNA. The D gene is left open where the match is weak. Clone size is not always given. Where it is, it says once, few, many or a class for expanded clones.

size: NA; J: TRBJ1-3; D: TRBD1; length: 15; V: TRBV6-5; CDR3: CASSIAGGYGNTIYF; DNA: TGTGCCAGCAGCATAGCAGGGGGCTATGGAAACACCATATATTTT
size: NA; J: TRBJ1-6; D: TRBD1; length: 13; V: TRBV6-6; CDR3: CASSITGGSPLHF; DNA: TGTGCCAGCAGTATCACAGGGGGGTCACCCCTCCACTTT
size: few; J: TRBJ1-2; D: NA; length: 15; V: TRBV7-2; CDR3: CASSWDPGGLYGYTF; DNA: TGTGCCAGCAGCTGGGACCCGGGAGGACTCTATGGCTACACCTTC
size: few; J: TRBJ2-7; D: NA; length: 11; V: TRBV20-1; CDR3: CSAKGGTEQYF; DNA: TGCAGTGCTAAAGGAGGGACCGAGCAGTACTTC
size: NA; J: TRBJ1-2; D: NA; length: 14; V: TRBV7-2; CDR3: CASSRERANYGYTF; DNA: TGTGCCAGCAGCCGCGAAAGGGCGAACTATGGCTACACCTTC
size: NA; J: TRBJ1-3; D: NA; length: 14; V: TRBV7-2; CDR3: CASSPERAGNTIYF; DNA: TGTGCCAGCAGCCCCGAGCGTGCTGGAAACACCATATATTTT
size: many; J: TRBJ2-3; D: NA; length: 14; V: TRBV7-2; CDR3: CASSLRPSTDTQYF; DNA: TGTGCCAGCAGCTTGAGGCCTAGCACAGATACGCAGTATTTT
size: once; J: TRBJ1-2; D: NA; length: 12; V: TRBV7-2; CDR3: CASSSDSGLYTF; DNA: TGTGCCAGCAGCTCTGACAGTGGCCTCTACACCTTC
size: many; J: TRBJ1-1; D: NA; length: 16; V: TRBV15; CDR3: CATSRDSGGRGTEAFF; DNA: TGTGCCACCAGCAGAGATAGCGGGGGCAGAGGGACTGAAGCTTTCTTT
size: many; J: TRBJ1-2; D: NA; length: 16; V: TRBV4-3; CDR3: CASSQAGGMEGEGYTF; DNA: TGCGCCAGCAGCCAAGCGGGCGGAATGGAGGGAGAGGGCTACACCTTC
size: many; J: TRBJ1-2; D: TRBD1; length: 14; V: TRBV28; CDR3: CASSSDRGNYGYTF; DNA: TGTGCCAGCAGTTCGGACAGGGGTAACTATGGCTACACCTTC
size: few; J: TRBJ2-5; D: TRBD1; length: 15; V: TRBV30; CDR3: CAWSASQGAGETQYF; DNA: TGTGCCTGGAGTGCATCACAGGGGGCAGGGGAGACCCAGTACTTC
size: NA; J: TRBJ1-1; D: TRBD1; length: 15; V: TRBV5-1; CDR3: CASSLAKSGGHEAFF; DNA: TGCGCCAGCAGCTTGGCCAAATCAGGGGGGCATGAAGCTTTCTTT
size: few; J: TRBJ2-2; D: NA; length: 13; V: TRBV30; CDR3: CAWSLGYTGELFF; DNA: TGTGCCTGGAGTTTGGGGTACACCGGGGAGCTGTTTTTT
size: few; J: TRBJ2-7; D: NA; length: 14; V: TRBV6-6; CDR3: CASSYSGRDYEQYF; DNA: TGTGCCAGCAGTTACTCCGGGCGGGACTACGAGCAGTACTTC
size: few; J: TRBJ2-1; D: TRBD1; length: 15; V: TRBV5-1; CDR3: CASSLMGQGNNEQFF; DNA: TGCGCCAGCAGCTTGATGGGACAGGGTAACAATGAGCAGTTCTTC
size: few; J: TRBJ2-3; D: TRBD1; length: 14; V: TRBV6-5; CDR3: CASSPDRGHLAQYF; DNA: TGTGCCAGCAGTCCTGACAGGGGGCATTTAGCGCAGTATTTT
size: NA; J: TRBJ1-5; D: NA; length: 15; V: TRBV7-2; CDR3: CASSVGAEWNQPQHF; DNA: TGTGCCAGCAGCGTCGGGGCAGAATGGAATCAGCCCCAGCATTTT
size: few; J: TRBJ1-1; D: NA; length: 15; V: TRBV7-9; CDR3: CASSPLGGVNTEAFF; DNA: TGTGCCAGCAGCCCCCTGGGGGGGGTGAACACTGAAGCTTTCTTT
size: few; J: TRBJ1-4; D: NA; length: 15; V: TRBV2; CDR3: CASSQGRGDYEKLFF; DNA: TGTGCCAGCAGCCAGGGACGCGGGGACTATGAAAAACTGTTTTTT
size: few; J: TRBJ2-2; D: NA; length: 15; V: TRBV7-9; CDR3: CASSPDRQNTGELFF; DNA: TGTGCCAGCAGTCCCGACAGACAGAACACCGGGGAGCTGTTTTTT
size: NA; J: TRBJ2-5; D: TRBD2; length: 16; V: TRBV9; CDR3: CASSAEGLGAKETQYF; DNA: TGTGCCAGCAGCGCCGAAGGACTAGGAGCCAAGGAGACCCAGTACTTC
size: NA; J: TRBJ1-1; D: NA; length: 17; V: TRBV7-9; CDR3: CASSLAPGLDMNTEAFF; DNA: TGTGCCAGCAGCTTAGCACCGGGCCTCGATATGAACACTGAAGCTTTCTTT
size: few; J: TRBJ1-6; D: NA; length: 16; V: TRBV19; CDR3: CASSIESGRDNSPLHF; DNA: TGTGCCAGTAGTATAGAATCGGGCAGGGATAATTCACCCCTCCACTTT
size: few; J: TRBJ1-2; D: NA; length: 11; V: TRBV7-2; CDR3: CASSPSYGYTF; DNA: TGTGCCAGCAGTCCGTCCTATGGCTACACCTTC
size: NA; J: TRBJ2-7; D: TRBD1; length: 14; V: TRBV18; CDR3: CASSPRQGTYEQYF; DNA: TGTGCCAGCTCACCACGACAGGGCACCTACGAGCAGTACTTC
size: NA; J: TRBJ2-5; D: NA; length: 14; V: TRBV9; CDR3: CASSVAPTGKEQYF; DNA: TGTGCCAGCAGCGTAGCTCCGACGGGGAAGGAGCAGTACTTC
size: NA; J: TRBJ2-7; D: NA; length: 13; V: TRBV28; CDR3: CASSESPSYEQYF; DNA: TGTGCCAGCAGTGAATCTCCCTCCTACGAGCAGTACTTC
size: few; J: TRBJ2-7; D: NA; length: 14; V: TRBV2; CDR3: CASSVIDGPYEQYF; DNA: TGTGCCAGCAGTGTAATTGATGGCCCCTACGAGCAGTACTTC
size: few; J: TRBJ1-1; D: NA; length: 14; V: TRBV4-1; CDR3: CASSQVDTGATSFF; DNA: TGCGCCAGCAGCCAAGTCGATACGGGGGCAACGTCTTTCTTT
size: NA; J: TRBJ1-1; D: NA; length: 14; V: TRBV7-8; CDR3: CASSPDGSNTEAFF; DNA: TGTGCCAGCAGCCCCGACGGTTCGAACACTGAAGCTTTCTTT
size: NA; J: TRBJ2-7; D: TRBD2; length: 16; V: TRBV9; CDR3: CASSVGSSGGLYEQYF; DNA: TGTGCCAGCAGCGTAGGATCTAGCGGGGGGTTATACGAGCAGTACTTC